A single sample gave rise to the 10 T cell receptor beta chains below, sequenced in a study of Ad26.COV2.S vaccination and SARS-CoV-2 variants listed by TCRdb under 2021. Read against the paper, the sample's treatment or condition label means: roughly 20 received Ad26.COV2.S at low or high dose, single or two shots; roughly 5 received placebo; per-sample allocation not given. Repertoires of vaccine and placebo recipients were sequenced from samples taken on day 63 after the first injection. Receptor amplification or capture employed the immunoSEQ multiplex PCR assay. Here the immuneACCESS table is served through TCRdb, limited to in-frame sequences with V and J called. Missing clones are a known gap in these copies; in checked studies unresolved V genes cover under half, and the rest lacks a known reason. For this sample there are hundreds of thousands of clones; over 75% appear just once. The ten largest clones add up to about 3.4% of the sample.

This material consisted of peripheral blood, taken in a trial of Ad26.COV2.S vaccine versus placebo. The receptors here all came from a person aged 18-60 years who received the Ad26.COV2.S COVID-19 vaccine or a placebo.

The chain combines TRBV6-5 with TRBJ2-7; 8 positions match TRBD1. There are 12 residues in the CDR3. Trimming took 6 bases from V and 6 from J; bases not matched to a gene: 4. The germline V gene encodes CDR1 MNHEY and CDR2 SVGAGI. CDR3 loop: CASSGTGGEQYF. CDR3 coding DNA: TGTGCCAGCAGCGGGACAGGAGGCGAGCAGTACTTC.

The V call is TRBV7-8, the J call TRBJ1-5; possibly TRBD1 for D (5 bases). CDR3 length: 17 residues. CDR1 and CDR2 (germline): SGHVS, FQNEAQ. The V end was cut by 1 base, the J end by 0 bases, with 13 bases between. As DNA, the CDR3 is TGTGCCAGCAGCTTAGACTCTGGACACCTTAGCAATCAGCCCCAGCATTTT. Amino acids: CASSLDSGHLSNQPQHF.

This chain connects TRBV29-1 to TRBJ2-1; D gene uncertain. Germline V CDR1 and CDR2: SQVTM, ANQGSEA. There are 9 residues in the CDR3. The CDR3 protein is CTSGPISFF. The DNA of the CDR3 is TGCACCTCCGGGCCCATTTCATTCTTC.

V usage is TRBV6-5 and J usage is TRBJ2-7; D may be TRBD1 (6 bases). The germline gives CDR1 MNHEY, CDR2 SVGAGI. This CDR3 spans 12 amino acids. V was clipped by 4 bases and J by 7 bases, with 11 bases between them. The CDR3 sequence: CASSSGAGEQYF. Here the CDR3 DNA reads TGTGCCAGCAGTTCAGGGGCAGGGGAGCAGTACTTC.

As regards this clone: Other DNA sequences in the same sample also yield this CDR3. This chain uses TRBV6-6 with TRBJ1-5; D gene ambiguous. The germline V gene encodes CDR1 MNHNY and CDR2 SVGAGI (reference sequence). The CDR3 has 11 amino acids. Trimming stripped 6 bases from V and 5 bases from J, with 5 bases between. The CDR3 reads CASSKDQPQHF. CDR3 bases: TGTGCCAGCAGCAAGGATCAGCCCCAGCATTTT.

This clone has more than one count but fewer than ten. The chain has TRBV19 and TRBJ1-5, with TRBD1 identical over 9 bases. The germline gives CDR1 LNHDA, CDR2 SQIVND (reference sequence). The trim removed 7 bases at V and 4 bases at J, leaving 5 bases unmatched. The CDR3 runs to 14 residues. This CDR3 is CASTWGQGNQPQHF. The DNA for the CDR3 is TGTGCCAGTACCTGGGGACAGGGTAATCAGCCCCAGCATTTT.

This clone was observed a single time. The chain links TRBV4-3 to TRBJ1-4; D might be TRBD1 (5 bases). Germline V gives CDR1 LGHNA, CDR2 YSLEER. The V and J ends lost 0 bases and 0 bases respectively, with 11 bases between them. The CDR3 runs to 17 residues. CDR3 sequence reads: CASSQDGTEATNEKLFF. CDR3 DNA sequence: TGCGCCAGCAGCCAAGACGGGACGGAAGCAACTAATGAAAAACTGTTTTTT.

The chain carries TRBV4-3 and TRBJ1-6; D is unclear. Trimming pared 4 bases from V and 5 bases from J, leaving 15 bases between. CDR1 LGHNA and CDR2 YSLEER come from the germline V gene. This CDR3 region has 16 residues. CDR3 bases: TGCGCCAGCAGCCGTACGATAGACCAGAATAATTCACCCCTCCACTTT. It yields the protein CASSRTIDQNNSPLHF.

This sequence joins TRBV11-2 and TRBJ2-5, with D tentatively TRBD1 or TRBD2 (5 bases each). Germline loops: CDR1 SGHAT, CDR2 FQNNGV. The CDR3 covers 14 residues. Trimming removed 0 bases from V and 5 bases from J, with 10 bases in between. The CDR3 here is CASSLDPGRETQYF. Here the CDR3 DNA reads TGTGCCAGCAGCTTAGATCCGGGACGCGAGACCCAGTACTTC.

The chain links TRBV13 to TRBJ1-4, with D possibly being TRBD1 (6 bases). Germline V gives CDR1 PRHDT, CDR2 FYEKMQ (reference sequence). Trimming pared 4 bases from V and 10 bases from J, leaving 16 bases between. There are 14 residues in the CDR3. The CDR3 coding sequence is TGTGCCAGCAGCTCCCTTGGAGGGGGTGGAAAACTGTTTTTT. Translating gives CASSSLGGGGKLFF.